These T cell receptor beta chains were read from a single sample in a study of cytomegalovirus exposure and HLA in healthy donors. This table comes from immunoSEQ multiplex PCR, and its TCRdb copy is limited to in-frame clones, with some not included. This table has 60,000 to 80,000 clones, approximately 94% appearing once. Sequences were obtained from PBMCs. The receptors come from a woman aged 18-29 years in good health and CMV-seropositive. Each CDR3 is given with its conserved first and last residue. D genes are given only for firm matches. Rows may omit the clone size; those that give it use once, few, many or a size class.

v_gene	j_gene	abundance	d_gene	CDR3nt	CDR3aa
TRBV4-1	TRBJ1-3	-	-	TGCGCCAGCAGCCAAGCAGTCTATGGCCTACTATCCTCTGGAAACACCATATATTTT	CASSQAVYGLLSSGNTIYF
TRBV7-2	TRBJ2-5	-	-	TGTGCCAGCAGCTTAATGACGGGTTTCCAAGAGACCCAGTACTTC	CASSLMTGFQETQYF
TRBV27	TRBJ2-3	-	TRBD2	TGTGCCAGCAGTTTAGCGGGGGGATCATTTACGCAGTATTTT	CASSLAGGSFTQYF
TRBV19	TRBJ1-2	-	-	TGTGCCAGTAGTATCGGGCGGCGGGGTAGTGGCTATGGCTACACCTTC	CASSIGRRGSGYGYTF
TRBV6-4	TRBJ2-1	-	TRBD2	TGTGCCAGCAGTGATAGCGGGGGGGGCTACAATGAGCAGTTCTTC	CASSDSGGGYNEQFF
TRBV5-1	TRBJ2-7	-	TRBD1	TGCGCCAGCAGCTTGGTCCCCCCCGGACAGGGGGCCTACGAGCAGTACTTC	CASSLVPPGQGAYEQYF
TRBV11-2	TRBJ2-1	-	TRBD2	TGTGCCAGCAGCTTAGTGGTTCGGGCTAGCGGGAGGGGCTACAATGAGCAGTTCTTC	CASSLVVRASGRGYNEQFF
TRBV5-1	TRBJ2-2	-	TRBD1	TGCGCCAGCACCCCACTAAGACAGGGGACGGCCGGGGAGCTGTTTTTT	CASTPLRQGTAGELFF
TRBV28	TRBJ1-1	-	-	TGTGCCAGCAGTTTTTTGTCGGGGAGTCGTGGGGCTTTCTTT	CASSFLSGSRGAFF
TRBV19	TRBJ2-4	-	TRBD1	TGTGCCAGCAGACAGGGCACAGTAGCCAAAAACATTCAGTACTTC	CASRQGTVAKNIQYF
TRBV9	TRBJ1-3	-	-	TGTGCCAGCAGCTCGCGGGGGGGCTCTGGAAACACCATATATTTT	CASSSRGGSGNTIYF
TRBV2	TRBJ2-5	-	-	TGTGCCAGCACCCTGGGGGGGGGCGGACCCGGAGAGACCCAGTACTTC	CASTLGGGGPGETQYF
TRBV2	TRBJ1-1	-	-	TGTGCCAGCAGTCGGCGACAGATAAACACTGAAGCTTTCTTT	CASSRRQINTEAFF
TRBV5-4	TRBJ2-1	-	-	TGTGCCAGCAGCCGAATCGAAGCGATTGAGCAGTTCTTC	CASSRIEAIEQFF
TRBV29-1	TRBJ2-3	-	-	TGCAGCGTCACAGGTAGACACACAGATACGCAGTATTTT	CSVTGRHTDTQYF
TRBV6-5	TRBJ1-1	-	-	TGTGCCAGCAGCGGGACTGAGAACACTGAAGCTTTCTTT	CASSGTENTEAFF
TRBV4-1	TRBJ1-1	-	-	TGCGCCAGCAGCCAACCAACCACAGTGAACACTGAAGCTTTCTTT	CASSQPTTVNTEAFF
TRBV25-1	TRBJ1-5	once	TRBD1	TGTGCCAGCAGTGCGACAGGGGGAAATCAGCCCCAGCATTTT	CASSATGGNQPQHF
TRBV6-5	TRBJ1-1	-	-	TGTGCCAGCAGTAAGCTCAGGGGAGAGACTGAAGCTTTCTTT	CASSKLRGETEAFF
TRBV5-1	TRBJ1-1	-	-	TGCGCCAGCAGCTTGGGGGGCAGAACGAACACTGAAGCTTTCTTT	CASSLGGRTNTEAFF
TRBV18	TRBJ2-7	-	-	TGTGCCAGCTCACCATCAGGGACCTACGAGCAGTACTTC	CASSPSGTYEQYF
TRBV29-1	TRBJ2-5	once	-	TGCAGCGTTGAATTCCGGCGGGGACAGCAAGAGACCCAGTACTTC	CSVEFRRGQQETQYF
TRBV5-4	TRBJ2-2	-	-	TGTGCCAGCAGCGTTGGGGCGCGAACCGGGGAGCTGTTTTTT	CASSVGARTGELFF
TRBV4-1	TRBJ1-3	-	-	TGCGCCAGCAGCCGCACTATTGACGGAAACACCATATATTTT	CASSRTIDGNTIYF
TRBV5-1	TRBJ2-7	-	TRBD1	TGCGCCAGCAGCTTGGGGACAGGCTACGAGCAGTACTTC	CASSLGTGYEQYF
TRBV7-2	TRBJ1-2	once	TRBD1	TGTGCCAGCAGCGAAGGACAGGGGTGGGTGTATGGCTACACCTTC	CASSEGQGWVYGYTF
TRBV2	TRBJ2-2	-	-	TGTGCCAGCAGTGGGGACTCTGGTAGCGGAGTCGGGGAGCTGTTTTTT	CASSGDSGSGVGELFF